This T cell receptor beta chain was captured in a study of cytomegalovirus exposure and HLA in healthy donors (dated 2017 in TCRdb). For the study in its entirety: According to an earlier analysis of 587 of the donors, about 190 million T cells yielded over 90 million unique TCR beta sequences and about 300 Gb of sequence data. The study profiled the T cell repertoires of hundreds of subjects by immunosequencing and related them to cytomegalovirus serostatus. Rather than using new phenotypic data, the later analysis identified candidate immune exposures from TCR beta sequences and from how often those sequences occurred across donors. Both class I and class II loci were covered by HLA typing, at four-digit resolution. Besides the first cohort of roughly 640 subjects, a separate validation cohort made up of 95 to 150 different subjects was used. An early release that covered about 640 HLA-typed donors contained approximately 300 gigabases of sequencing data and about 93 million unique TCR sequences. The number of typed donors differed by locus: about 629-630 for A, B, C, DRB1 and DQB1; about 520 for DQA1; fewer than 610 for DPA1; and 450 to 480 for DPB1. Because of strong linkage in the cohort, roughly five DR-DQ haplotypes were treated as single units for association and clustering. To predict cytomegalovirus infection status, the study combined high-throughput TCR immunosequencing, statistical association of individual TCRs with disease status, and machine learning. Of the 398 genotyped donors, over 65% fell in the genetic ancestry cluster associated with self-reported Caucasian donors. The study was designed to test whether signatures of past pathogen exposure could be identified by cataloging public T cell receptors. An earlier analysis of 587 of the donors applied high-throughput TCR beta sequencing to assess whether each TCR beta V gene segment acted as functional or pseudogenic. All discovery cohort repertoires had been generated on a single sequencing platform. Across approximately 400 genotyped donors of the cohort, an average of about 220,000 unique TCR beta nucleotide sequences per donor were sequenced, and roughly 20% of those sequences were non-productive. Alongside the repertoire data, information on donor age, sex, ethnicity and CMV serostatus was compiled. A later genetic analysis took genome-wide SNP genotypes for about three fifths of the roughly 700 donors and used that subset as a discovery cohort. A later analysis re-analyzed previously published TCR beta repertoires from 650 to 800 donors and added high-resolution HLA genotyping to study TCR occurrence patterns. Points the paper makes about the study in general: According to a later analysis, most CMV-associated TCR beta chains appeared to be HLA-restricted, and the HLA associations seemed to be driven largely by CMV exposure. A later analysis associated about 17,000 TCR beta sequences with specific HLA alleles at a false discovery rate of 0.05. Most TCR sequences were observed very rarely across donors, whereas some public TCRs were present in many individuals. Roughly uniform sequencing depth across donors was assumed in presence/absence analyses, although this assumption may not hold. The cohort was sequenced for TCR beta chains only, and without alpha or paired-chain data the features that could be detected were limited. A later analysis reported that several top co-occurrence clusters appeared linked to parvovirus B19, influenza, CMV and Epstein-Barr virus. A later genetic analysis associated a missense DCLRE1C variant with V-gene and J-gene trimming of TCR beta chains, and an independent cohort replicated the association. When HLA alleles, especially DR and DQ, strongly co-occurred, TCR associations were difficult to assign to individual alleles. The study gave a list of 150 to 200 TCR beta chains associated with cytomegalovirus. In a later analysis, HLA-associated TCR beta chains showed more clonal expansion and lower generation probabilities than non-associated chains that were equally common. A few of the identified cytomegalovirus-associated TCR beta chains were confirmed in vitro to be specific for cytomegalovirus antigens. The classifier was reported to diagnose cytomegalovirus status with high specificity and sensitivity in both the original cohort and the validation cohort. Correlated functional status among segregating V segments might be attributable to linkage disequilibrium, but an unknown experimental factor could not be ruled out. The authors suggested that the approach could potentially be generalized to other disease states and immunological phenotypes. A further reported finding was that TCR beta sequences accurately predicted the HLA-A and HLA-B alleles for most subjects in the first cohort. A group of highly shared sequence variants was considered likely to be a technical artifact of the sequencing pipeline. Broadly in line with IMGT annotations, most TCR beta V segments showed up in productive rearrangements about 87% or about 30% of the time in an earlier analysis of around 600 of the donors. In a later genetic analysis, fewer N-insertions in productive TCRs were reported among donors in an Asian-associated ancestry cluster than the approximately 710-donor mean. Because counts were too low, roughly 17 rarely observed V segments, including chromosome 9 orphons, were left out of the earlier analysis of over 550 of the donors. The only immune exposure information available for the cohort was CMV serostatus. HLA typing was unavailable for some donors at each locus, so association tests used only the typed subset. According to a later analysis, TCR association rates differed among HLA loci, with DRB1 alleles showing the most associated TCRs and HLA-C alleles showing the fewest.

The cohort was made up of around 720 healthy bone marrow donors. At the time of sampling, all cohort members were nominally healthy, though unrecorded immune exposures were likely present. The donor tested CMV seronegative and was one of the 352 seronegative cohort members. Each donor provided a peripheral blood sample, and peripheral blood mononuclear cells were used for TCR beta sequencing. Genomic DNA extraction from the blood cell samples was performed with the Qiagen DNeasy Blood Extraction Kit. The library came from the immunoSEQ multiplex PCR assay. For the multiplex PCR, a mixture combining 60 forward primers for TCR Vbeta segments and 13 reverse primers for TCR Jbeta segments was used. The CDR3 region of rearranged TCR beta genes was amplified from genomic DNA by a multiplex PCR assay. The Illumina HiSeq System was used to sequence the amplified TCR beta libraries as 87-base-pair reads. The original pipeline was this. Across the roughly 700 repertoires, a later analysis counted roughly 84 million unique TCR beta chains, 9.5 million to 13 million of which were shared by at least two donors. Raw reads were error-corrected and collapsed into unique sequences with a nearest-neighbor algorithm that merged closely related sequences to remove PCR and sequencing errors. Alignment of CDR3 sequences to IMGT reference sequences was used to assign V, D and J gene segments. For a sequence to be retained, at least a six-nucleotide match to both a V gene segment and a J gene segment was required. Rearrangements were classified as productive when the CDR3 lacked stop codons and remained in frame with V and J, and all other rearrangements were classified as non-productive. Following IMGT convention, CDR3 was defined as the stretch from the second conserved V-encoded cysteine to the conserved J-encoded phenylalanine. The earlier analysis of approximately 500 of the donors excluded sequences that lacked an unambiguous match to a single V gene segment. In an earlier analysis of 450 to 750 of the donors, a V segment was called functional when productive rearrangements were above 56.7%, and segregating when the standard deviation between donors exceeded 5%. A statistical classification framework was built to diagnose cytomegalovirus status from the catalog of TCR beta chain sequences. In a later analysis, TCR nucleotide sequences were compared against IMGT/GENE-DB human TR gene sequences so that V and J genes could be assigned. In a later analysis, CDR3 sequences and most-parsimonious VDJ recombination scenarios were assigned using the TCRdist pipeline. In a later analysis, each TCR beta chain was defined by its CDR3 amino acid sequence together with its V-gene family, and reads lacking a unique V-gene family were excluded. A later analysis removed 592 highly shared, low-generation-probability nucleotide sequences to deal with suspected cross-contamination and a sequencing artifact. In a later analysis, a clonal expansion index for each public chain was calculated from normalized within-repertoire ranks of inferred template counts. In a later analysis, generation probabilities were computed with a VDJ recombination model fitted to out-of-frame rearrangements, and the resulting probabilities were checked against IGoR. In a later analysis, TCR-TCR, TCR-HLA and TCR-CMV co-occurrence was scored with hypergeometric tests, and a repertoire-size bias correction was applied to TCR pairs. To estimate false discovery rates, a later analysis permuted the HLA or CMV assignments 20 times. In a later analysis, co-occurring TCRs were grouped using DBSCAN, and TCRdist sequence similarity was added for clustering within HLA-allele-positive subsets. Repertoires with fewer than 30,000 or more than 120,000 public chains were left out of co-occurrence clustering, as were about five repertoires with anomalous nucleotide sharing. The table comes from immuneACCESS by way of TCRdb, which keeps in-frame sequences with V and J called. Part of the clones is missing from these tables; in studies checked, under half for an unresolved V gene and the rest for unknown reasons. That table supplies the V and J calls and clone size; D and trimming were determined from the DNA. This sample lists over 100,000 clones; around 8.5% were detected once. The ten largest make up 5% to 6% of the sample.

Remarks on this clone: This receptor's antigen is unknown. No base qualities exist here, and no much larger clone lies one base off it.

The specimen sequenced was PBMCs. The TCR was taken from a man aged 35 to 55 in good health and CMV-seronegative.

The CDR3 region has the sequence CATSRDNGVGNEQFF. The nucleotide sequence is TGTGCCACCAGCAGAGATAATGGAGTAGGCAATGAGCAGTTCTTC. Rearrangement joined TRBV15 to TRBJ2-1; the D gene assignment is ambiguous. The CDR3 holds 15 amino acids from the cysteine to the phenylalanine. CDR3 DNA only is kept here, 45 bases in frame from base 1. The germline V gene (reference sequence) yields LNHNV for CDR1 and YYDKDF for CDR2. Trimming removed 0 bases from V and 6 bases from J, leaving 12 bases between the germline ends. Reference TRBV15 and TRBJ2-1 genes cover what lies past the CDR3, so the full variable domain is DAMVIQNPRYQVTQFGKPVTLSCSQTLNHNVMYWYQQKSSQAPKLLFHYYDKDFNNEADTPDNFQSRRPNTSFCFLDIRSPGLGDTAMYLCATSRDNGVGNEQFFGPGTRLTVL.